These 9 T cell receptor beta chains originate from one sample sequenced in a study of T cell responses to AZD1222 COVID-19 vaccine. Assay used: immunoSEQ multiplex PCR; TCRdb lists only in-frame clones, some missing. Of 160,000 or so clones listed, 90% are singletons. The sequences come from peripheral blood, collected 28 days after the second AZD1222 dose. The receptors stem from an adult who received the AZD1222 COVID-19 vaccine.

CDR3 nucleotides: TGTGCCACCAGTGATTCGACAGGAACTAATGAAAAACTGTTTTTT. Translating gives CATSDSTGTNEKLFF. J is TRBJ1-4 and V is TRBV24-1, with D possibly TRBD1 on 6 matching bases. V gave up 2 bases and J gave up 1 base, with 7 bases separating them. Germline assignment: CDR1 KGHDR and CDR2 SFDVKD. The length of the CDR3 is 15 residues.

The chain employs TRBV5-1 and TRBJ2-5; 13 bases agree with TRBD2. Per the germline V gene, CDR1 is SGHRS and CDR2 is YFSETQ. With 0 bases clipped from V and 5 bases from J, the junction kept 4 bases outside the gene matches. CDR3 size: 16 residues. CDR3 sequence: CASSLETSGRAETQYF. As DNA, the CDR3 is TGCGCCAGCAGCTTGGAAACTAGCGGGAGGGCCGAGACCCAGTACTTC.

The rearrangement uses TRBV28 and TRBJ1-5, with D possibly matching TRBD1 (5 bases). CDR3 length equals 15 residues. V lost 1 base, J lost 0 bases, and 7 bases lay in between. Germline V gene lookup returns CDR1 MDHEN and CDR2 SYDVKM. The CDR3 nucleotides read TGTGCCAGCAGTTTATATGGGGGTAGCAATCAGCCCCAGCATTTT. Protein sequence: CASSLYGGSNQPQHF.

V usage is TRBV6-5 and J usage is TRBJ1-5; D gene ambiguous. The CDR3 has 15 residues. Germline V gives CDR1 MNHEY, CDR2 SVGAGI. V lost 4 bases and J 0 bases, leaving 10 bases between the germline ends. CDR3 nucleotides: TGTGCCAGCAGTTCGACCGATAATAGCAATCAGCCCCAGCATTTT. It translates to CASSSTDNSNQPQHF.

The chain links TRBV7-2 to TRBJ1-2; D remains ambiguous. The V gene lost 4 bases and the J gene lost 8 bases, with 11 bases spanning the gap. Germline-derived CDR1 and CDR2 are SGHTA and FQGNSA. The CDR3 has 12 amino acids. CDR3 coding DNA: TGTGCCAGCAGCTCATTAAATTGGGGCTACACCTTC. Protein sequence: CASSSLNWGYTF.

This rearrangement joins TRBV5-1 to TRBJ2-3; no firm D call. V was cut by 2 bases and J by 9 bases, with 10 bases left in between. In germline, CDR1 is SGHRS, CDR2 YFSETQ. CDR3 length equals 12 residues. The CDR3 nucleotides are TGCGCCAGCAGCTTCGATCAACGGACGCAGTATTTT. This encodes CASSFDQRTQYF.

V and J are TRBV13 and TRBJ2-7; perhaps TRBD2 as D (6 bases). Trimming pared 5 bases from V and 0 bases from J, leaving 17 bases between. The CDR3 runs 16 residues. The germline CDR1 and CDR2 sequences are PRHDT and FYEKMQ (reference sequence). DNA of the CDR3: TGTGCCAGCAGCCGCGGGATTTCGGCGAGCTCCTACGAGCAGTACTTC. Translating gives CASSRGISASSYEQYF. Full variable domain (outside the CDR3, taken from reference TRBV13 and TRBJ2-7): AAGVIQSPRHLIKEKRETATLKCYPIPRHDTVYWYQQGPGQDPQFLISFYEKMQSDKGSIPDRFSAQQFSDYHSELNMSSLELGDSALYFCASSRGISASSYEQYFGPGTRLTVT.

The chain carries TRBV28 and TRBJ2-1, with D maybe TRBD1 (7 bases). The germline V and J ends were trimmed by 8 bases and 0 bases, with 14 bases remaining between them. CDR3 length: 15 amino acids. Looked up from germline, CDR1 is MDHEN and CDR2 is SYDVKM. The CDR3 DNA is TGTGCCAGCGCCTTGCAGGGGGGCTCCTACAATGAGCAGTTCTTC. Its protein is CASALQGGSYNEQFF. The full variable domain, in which reference TRBV28 and TRBJ2-1 provide the parts outside the CDR3, is DVKVTQSSRYLVKRTGEKVFLECVQDMDHENMFWYRQDPGLGLRLIYFSYDVKMKEKGDIPEGYSVSREKKERFSLILESASTNQTSMYLCASALQGGSYNEQFFGPGTRLTVL.

This chain uses TRBV4-1 with TRBJ2-5; D may correspond to TRBD1 or TRBD2 (5 bases each). Trimming cost V 2 bases and J 3 bases, with 19 bases left between them. Germline assignment: CDR1 MGHRA and CDR2 YSYEKL. The CDR3 is made up of 17 amino acids. The DNA for the CDR3 is TGCGCCAGCAGCCAACTTAACGAGGGACGGTCGAAAGAGACCCAGTACTTC. This codes for CASSQLNEGRSKETQYF.